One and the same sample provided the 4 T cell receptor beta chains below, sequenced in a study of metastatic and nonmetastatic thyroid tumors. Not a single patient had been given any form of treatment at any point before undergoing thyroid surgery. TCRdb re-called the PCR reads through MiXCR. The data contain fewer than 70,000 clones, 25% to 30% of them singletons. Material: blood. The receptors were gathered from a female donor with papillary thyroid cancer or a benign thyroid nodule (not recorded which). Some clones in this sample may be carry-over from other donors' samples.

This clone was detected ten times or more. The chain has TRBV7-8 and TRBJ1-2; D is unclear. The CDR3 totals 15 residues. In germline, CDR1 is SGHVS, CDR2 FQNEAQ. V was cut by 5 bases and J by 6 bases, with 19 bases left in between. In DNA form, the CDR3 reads TGTGCCAGCAGCCCCGCAAAAGAAGGGTCCCATGGCTACACCTTC. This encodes CASSPAKEGSHGYTF.

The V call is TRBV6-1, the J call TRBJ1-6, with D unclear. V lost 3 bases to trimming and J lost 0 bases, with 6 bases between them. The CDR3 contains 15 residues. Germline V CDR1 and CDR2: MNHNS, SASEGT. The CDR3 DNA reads TGTGCCAGCAGTGACAGGAGCTCCTATAATTCACCCCTCCACTTT. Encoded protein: CASSDRSSYNSPLHF.

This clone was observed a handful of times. The CDR3 nucleotides read TGTGCCAGCAGTTTACCCCAGGGAAACTATGGCTACACCTTC. Protein sequence: CASSLPQGNYGYTF. The chain joins TRBV28 to TRBJ1-2; TRBD1 is a possible D gene (5 bases). The CDR3 totals 14 residues. The V and J ends lost 2 bases and 2 bases respectively, with 9 bases between them. Germline V CDR1 and CDR2: MDHEN, SYDVKM.

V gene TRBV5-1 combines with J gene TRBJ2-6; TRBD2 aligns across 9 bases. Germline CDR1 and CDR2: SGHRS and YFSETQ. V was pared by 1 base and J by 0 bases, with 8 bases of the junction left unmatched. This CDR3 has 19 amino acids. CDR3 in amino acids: CASSLLPSGKNSGANVLTF. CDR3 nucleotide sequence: TGCGCCAGCAGCTTGTTACCTAGCGGGAAGAACTCTGGGGCCAACGTCCTGACTTTC.